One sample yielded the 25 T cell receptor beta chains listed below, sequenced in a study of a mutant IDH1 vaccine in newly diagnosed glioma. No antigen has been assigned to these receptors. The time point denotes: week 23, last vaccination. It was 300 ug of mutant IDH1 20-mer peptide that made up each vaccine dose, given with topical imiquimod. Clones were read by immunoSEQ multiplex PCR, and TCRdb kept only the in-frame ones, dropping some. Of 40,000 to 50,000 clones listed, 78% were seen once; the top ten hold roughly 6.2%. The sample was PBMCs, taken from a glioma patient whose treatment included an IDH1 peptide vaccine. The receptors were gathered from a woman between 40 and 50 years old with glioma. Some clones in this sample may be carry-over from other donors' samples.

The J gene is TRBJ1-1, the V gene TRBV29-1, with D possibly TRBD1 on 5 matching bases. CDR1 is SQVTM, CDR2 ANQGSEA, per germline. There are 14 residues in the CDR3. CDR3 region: CSFERPGENTEAFF. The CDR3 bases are TGCAGTTTTGAACGGCCGGGGGAGAACACTGAAGCTTTCTTT.

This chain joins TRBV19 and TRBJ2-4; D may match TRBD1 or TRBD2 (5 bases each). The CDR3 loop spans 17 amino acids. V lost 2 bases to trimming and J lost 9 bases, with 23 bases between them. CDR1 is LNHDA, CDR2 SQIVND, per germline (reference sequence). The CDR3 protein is CASSITSGPTTSGIQYF. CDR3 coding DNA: TGTGCCAGTAGTATAACTTCGGGACCTACGACGTCTGGCATTCAGTACTTC.

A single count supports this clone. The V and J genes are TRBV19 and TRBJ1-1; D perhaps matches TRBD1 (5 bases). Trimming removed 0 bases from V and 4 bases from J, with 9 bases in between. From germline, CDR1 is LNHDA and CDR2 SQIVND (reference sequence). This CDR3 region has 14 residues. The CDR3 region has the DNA TGTGCCAGTAGTATAGATGGGGGTGTCACTGAAGCTTTCTTT. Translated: CASSIDGGVTEAFF.

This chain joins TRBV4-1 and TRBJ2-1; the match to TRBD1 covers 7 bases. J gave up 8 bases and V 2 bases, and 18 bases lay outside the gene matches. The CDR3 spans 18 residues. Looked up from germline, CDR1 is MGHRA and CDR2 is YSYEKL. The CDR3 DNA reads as TGCGCCAGCAGCCAAACTACCAGGGACAGTAGGTTCGTCGATGAGCAGTTCTTC. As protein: CASSQTTRDSRFVDEQFF.

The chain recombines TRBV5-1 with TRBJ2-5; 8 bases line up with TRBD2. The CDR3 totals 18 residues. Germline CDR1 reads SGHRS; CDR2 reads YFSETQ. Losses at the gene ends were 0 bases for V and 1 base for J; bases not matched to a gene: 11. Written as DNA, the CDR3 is TGCGCCAGCAGCTTGGTACCAAGCGGGCGGGGGGCCCAAGAGACCCAGTACTTC. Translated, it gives CASSLVPSGRGAQETQYF.

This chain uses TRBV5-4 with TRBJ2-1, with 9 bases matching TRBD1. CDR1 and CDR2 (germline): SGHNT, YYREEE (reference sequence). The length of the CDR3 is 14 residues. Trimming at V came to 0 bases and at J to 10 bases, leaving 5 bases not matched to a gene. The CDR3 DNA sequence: TGTGCCAGCAGCTTGGAACAGGGGGCAAAGGAGCAGTTCTTC. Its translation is CASSLEQGAKEQFF.

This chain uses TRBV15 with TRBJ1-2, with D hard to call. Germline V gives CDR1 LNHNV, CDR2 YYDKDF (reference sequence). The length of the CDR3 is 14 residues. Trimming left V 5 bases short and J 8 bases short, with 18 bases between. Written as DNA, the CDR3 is TGTGCCACCAGCTCGACTATGGGTGTGTCCGGCTACACCTTC. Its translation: CATSSTMGVSGYTF. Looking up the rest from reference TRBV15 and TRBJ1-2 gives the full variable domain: DAMVIQNPRYQVTQFGKPVTLSCSQTLNHNVMYWYQQKSSQAPKLLFHYYDKDFNNEADTPDNFQSRRPNTSFCFLDIRSPGLGDTAMYLCATSSTMGVSGYTFGSGTRLTVV.

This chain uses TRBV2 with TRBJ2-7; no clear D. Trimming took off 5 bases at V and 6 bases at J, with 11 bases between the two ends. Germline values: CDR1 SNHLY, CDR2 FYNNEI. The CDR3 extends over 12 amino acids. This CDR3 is CASSLDLAEQYF. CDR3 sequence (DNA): TGTGCCAGCAGTCTGGACCTGGCCGAGCAGTACTTC.

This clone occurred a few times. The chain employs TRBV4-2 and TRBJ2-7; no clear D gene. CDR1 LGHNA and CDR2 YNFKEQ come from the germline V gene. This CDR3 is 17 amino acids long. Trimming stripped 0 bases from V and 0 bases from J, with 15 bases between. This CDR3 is CASSQEDKMGTSYEQYF. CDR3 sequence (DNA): TGTGCCAGCAGCCAAGAAGACAAGATGGGCACCTCCTACGAGCAGTACTTC.

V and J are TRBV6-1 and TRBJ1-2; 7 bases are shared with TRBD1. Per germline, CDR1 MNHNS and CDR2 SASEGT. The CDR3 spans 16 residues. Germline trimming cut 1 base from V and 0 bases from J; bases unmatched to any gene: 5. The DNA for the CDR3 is TGTGCCAGCAGTGAAGAGGGGGCGAATCCTAACTATGGCTACACCTTC. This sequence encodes CASSEEGANPNYGYTF.

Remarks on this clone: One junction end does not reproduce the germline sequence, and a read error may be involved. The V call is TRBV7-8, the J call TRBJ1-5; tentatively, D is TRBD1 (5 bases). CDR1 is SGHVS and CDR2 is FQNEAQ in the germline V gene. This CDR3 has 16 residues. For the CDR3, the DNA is TGTGCCAGCAGCTCCAGTGGGGGAATAGTAAACCAGCCCCAACATTTT. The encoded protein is CASSSSGGIVNQPQHF.

The CDR3: CASSLDGQTYEQYF. CDR3 DNA sequence: TGCGCCAGCAGCCTGGACGGACAAACCTACGAGCAGTACTTC. This chain links TRBV5-1 with TRBJ2-7; D may be TRBD1 (5 bases). Germline loops: CDR1 SGHRS, CDR2 YFSETQ. With 4 bases removed from V and 2 bases from J, the gap between germline ends came to 13 bases. The CDR3 runs 14 residues.

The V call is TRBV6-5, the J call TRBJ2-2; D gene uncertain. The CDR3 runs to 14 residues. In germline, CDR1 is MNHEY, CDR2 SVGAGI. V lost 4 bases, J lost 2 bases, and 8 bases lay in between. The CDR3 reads CASSSRLNTGELFF. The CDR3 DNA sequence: TGTGCCAGCAGTTCGCGCCTTAACACCGGGGAGCTGTTTTTT.

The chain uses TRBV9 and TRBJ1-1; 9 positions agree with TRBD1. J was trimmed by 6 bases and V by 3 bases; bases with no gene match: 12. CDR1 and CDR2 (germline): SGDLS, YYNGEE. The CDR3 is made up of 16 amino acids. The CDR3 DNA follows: TGTGCCAGCAGCGACACCTCGGGGGACAGGGTCCCTGAAGCTTTCTTT. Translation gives CASSDTSGDRVPEAFF.

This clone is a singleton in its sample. DNA of the CDR3: TGTGCCAGCAGCTCCACGGGGGGCAGACTTAATGAAAAACTGTTTTTT. It encodes CASSSTGGRLNEKLFF. V and J are TRBV11-2 and TRBJ1-4; D is perhaps TRBD1 (6 bases). Germline lookup yields CDR1 SGHAT and CDR2 FQNNGV. Between the trimmed V and J ends, which lost 4 bases and 4 bases, there was a span of 16 bases. This CDR3 comprises 16 residues.

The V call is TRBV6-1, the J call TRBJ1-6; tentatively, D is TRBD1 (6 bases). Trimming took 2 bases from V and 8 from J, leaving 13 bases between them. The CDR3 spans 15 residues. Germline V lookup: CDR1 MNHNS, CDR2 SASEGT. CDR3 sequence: CASSEKVKGDSPLHF. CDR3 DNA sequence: TGTGCCAGCAGTGAAAAGGTTAAGGGGGATTCACCCCTCCACTTT.

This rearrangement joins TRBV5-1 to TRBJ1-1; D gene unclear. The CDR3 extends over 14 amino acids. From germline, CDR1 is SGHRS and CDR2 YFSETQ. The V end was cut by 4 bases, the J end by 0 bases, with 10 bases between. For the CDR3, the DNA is TGCGCCAGCAGCCCGAGGGCAGTGAACACTGAAGCTTTCTTT. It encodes CASSPRAVNTEAFF.

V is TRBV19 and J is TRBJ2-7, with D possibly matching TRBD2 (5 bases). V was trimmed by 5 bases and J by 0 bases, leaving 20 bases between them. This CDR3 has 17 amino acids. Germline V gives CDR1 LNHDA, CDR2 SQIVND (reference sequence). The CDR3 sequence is CASSPLPGRGTSYEQYF. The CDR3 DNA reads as TGTGCCAGTAGTCCTTTACCCGGACGGGGAACCTCCTACGAGCAGTACTTC.

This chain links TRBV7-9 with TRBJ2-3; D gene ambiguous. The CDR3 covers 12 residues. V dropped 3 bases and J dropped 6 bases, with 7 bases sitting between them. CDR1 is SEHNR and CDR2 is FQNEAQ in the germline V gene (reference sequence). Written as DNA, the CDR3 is TGTGCCAGCAGCTTCGCGAGGGATACGCAGTATTTT. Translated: CASSFARDTQYF.

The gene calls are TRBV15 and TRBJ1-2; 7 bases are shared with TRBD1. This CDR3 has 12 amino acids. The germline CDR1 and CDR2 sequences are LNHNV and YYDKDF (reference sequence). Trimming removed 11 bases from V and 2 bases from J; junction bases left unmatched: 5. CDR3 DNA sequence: TGTGCCTTTTCGACAGGGAACTATGGCTACACCTTC. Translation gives CAFSTGNYGYTF. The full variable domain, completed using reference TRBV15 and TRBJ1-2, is DAMVIQNPRYQVTQFGKPVTLSCSQTLNHNVMYWYQQKSSQAPKLLFHYYDKDFNNEADTPDNFQSRRPNTSFCFLDIRSPGLGDTAMYLCAFSTGNYGYTFGSGTRLTVV.

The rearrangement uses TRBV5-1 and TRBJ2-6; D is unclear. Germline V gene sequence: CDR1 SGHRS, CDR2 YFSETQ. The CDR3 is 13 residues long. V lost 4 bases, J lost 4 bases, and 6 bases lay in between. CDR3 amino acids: CASSVPGANVLTF. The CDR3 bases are TGCGCCAGCAGCGTGCCCGGGGCCAACGTCCTGACTTTC.

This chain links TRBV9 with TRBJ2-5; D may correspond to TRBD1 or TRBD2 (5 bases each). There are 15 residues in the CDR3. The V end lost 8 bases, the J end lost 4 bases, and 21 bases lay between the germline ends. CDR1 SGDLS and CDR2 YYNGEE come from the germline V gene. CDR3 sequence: CASSRDPGKTETQYF. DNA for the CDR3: TGTGCCAGTTCTCGGGACCCGGGAAAAACAGAGACCCAGTACTTC.

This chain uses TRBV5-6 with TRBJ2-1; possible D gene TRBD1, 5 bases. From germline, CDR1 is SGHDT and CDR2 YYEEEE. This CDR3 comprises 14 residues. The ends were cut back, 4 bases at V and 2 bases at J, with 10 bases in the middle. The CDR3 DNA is TGTGCCAGCAGCACCGACAGTGCCTACAATGAGCAGTTCTTC. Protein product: CASSTDSAYNEQFF.

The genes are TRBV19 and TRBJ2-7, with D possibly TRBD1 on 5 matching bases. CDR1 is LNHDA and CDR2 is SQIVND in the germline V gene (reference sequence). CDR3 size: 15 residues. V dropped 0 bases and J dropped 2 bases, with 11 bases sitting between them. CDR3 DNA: TGTGCCAGTAGTATAGAAAGGGGCCCTACCTACGAGCAGTACTTC. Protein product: CASSIERGPTYEQYF.

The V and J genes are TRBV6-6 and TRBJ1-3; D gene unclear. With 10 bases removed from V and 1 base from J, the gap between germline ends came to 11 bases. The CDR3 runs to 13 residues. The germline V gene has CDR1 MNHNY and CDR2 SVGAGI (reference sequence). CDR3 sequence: CAIRSDSGNTIYF. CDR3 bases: TGTGCCATACGGAGCGATTCTGGAAACACCATATATTTT.